These 25 T cell receptor beta chains were sequenced from one sample in a study of shared clonotypes between healthy human individuals. Sequencing used immunoSEQ multiplex PCR; TCRdb keeps in-frame clones, though not all of them. The repertoire consists of under 2.5 million clones, with around 93% occurring once and the leading ten covering 0.37%. The sample consisted of naive CD4+ T cells from PBMCs. Specified subset: CD45RA+ positively selected. The receptors here all came from a man aged 18 to 29 in good health. Some clones in this sample may be carry-over from other donors' samples.

The CDR3 bases are TGTGCCAGCAGCTTAGGGACAGGGGATAACTATGGCTACACCTTC. Translated: CASSLGTGDNYGYTF. The chain uses TRBV7-9 and TRBJ1-2; 9 bases fit TRBD1. The CDR3 loop spans 15 amino acids. J gave up 1 base and V 1 base, and 1 base lay outside the gene matches. Germline loops: CDR1 SEHNR, CDR2 FQNEAQ (reference sequence).

The genes are TRBV7-2 and TRBJ2-1; D gene ambiguous. Per germline, CDR1 SGHTA and CDR2 FQGNSA. The V end lost 1 base, the J end lost 4 bases, and 11 bases lay between the germline ends. The CDR3 consists of 15 residues. The CDR3 region has the DNA TGTGCCAGCAGCTTAGGGCATATGATTTACAATGAGCAGTTCTTC. Protein: CASSLGHMIYNEQFF.

The chain employs TRBV9 and TRBJ2-2, with D tentatively TRBD1 (6 bases). The length of the CDR3 is 13 residues. V gave up 6 bases and J gave up 3 bases, with 9 bases separating them. Germline V lookup: CDR1 SGDLS, CDR2 YYNGEE. In DNA, the CDR3 is TGTGCCAGCACCAGGGGTGACACCGGGGAGCTGTTTTTT. Amino acid sequence: CASTRGDTGELFF.

The rearrangement uses TRBV7-9 and TRBJ2-5; possibly TRBD1 for D (5 bases). Germline-derived CDR1 and CDR2 are SEHNR and FQNEAQ (reference sequence). This CDR3 has 14 amino acids. The V gene lost 3 bases and the J gene lost 5 bases, with 13 bases spanning the gap. CDR3 in amino acids: CASSFAARAETQYF. The CDR3 DNA reads as TGTGCCAGCAGCTTTGCTGCCAGGGCGGAGACCCAGTACTTC.

This clone was seen a few times. This sequence joins TRBV10-3 and TRBJ2-3; 8 bases agree with TRBD2. Germline CDR1 and CDR2: ENHRY and SYGVKD. The junction had 6 bases not matched to a gene; V was cut back by 3 bases and J by 4 bases. The CDR3 is 15 amino acids. The CDR3 sequence is CAISDGTRAADTQYF. CDR3 nucleotide sequence: TGTGCCATCAGTGATGGGACTAGAGCGGCAGATACGCAGTATTTT.

The chain links TRBV10-3 to TRBJ1-1; 12 bases agree with TRBD1. Unmatched junction bases numbered 5, after V lost 2 bases and J lost 7 bases. CDR1 and CDR2 from the germline V gene are ENHRY and SYGVKD. The CDR3 is 15 amino acids. CDR3 DNA sequence: TGTGCCATCAGTGAGATGGGACAGGGGGCCGGTGAAGCTTTCTTT. Protein sequence: CAISEMGQGAGEAFF.

This sequence joins TRBV19 and TRBJ1-2; possibly TRBD1 for D (5 bases). The CDR3 is 15 amino acids. Per the germline V gene, CDR1 is LNHDA and CDR2 is SQIVND (reference sequence). The germline V and J ends were trimmed by 2 bases and 5 bases, with 15 bases remaining between them. The CDR3 spells CASSISSRQRYGYTF. The CDR3, as DNA: TGTGCCAGTAGTATAAGTTCCCGACAGCGATATGGCTACACCTTC.

This chain links TRBV10-1 with TRBJ2-7, with D perhaps matching TRBD1 (5 bases). This CDR3 region has 14 residues. Germline V gene sequence: CDR1 WNHNN, CDR2 SYGVQD (reference sequence). V was shortened by 4 bases and J by 0 bases, with 10 bases between the two germline ends. The CDR3 nucleotides read TGCGCCAGCAGTGGGACAAAAAGCTCCTACGAGCAGTACTTC. It yields the protein CASSGTKSSYEQYF.

The V call is TRBV2, the J call TRBJ2-3, with D perhaps matching TRBD2 (5 bases). This CDR3 spans 13 amino acids. Germline V gives CDR1 SNHLY, CDR2 FYNNEI. The germline V and J ends were trimmed by 4 bases and 6 bases, with 11 bases remaining between them. CDR3 protein: CASSGEFVDTQYF. The CDR3 DNA reads TGTGCCAGCAGTGGGGAGTTCGTGGATACGCAGTATTTT.

V and J are TRBV2 and TRBJ1-3; D is unclear. The V gene lost 0 bases and the J gene lost 3 bases, with 12 bases spanning the gap. The CDR3 loop spans 16 amino acids. CDR1 is SNHLY and CDR2 is FYNNEI in the germline V gene. CDR3 sequence: CASSEALVGSGNTIYF. The CDR3 DNA reads as TGTGCCAGCAGTGAAGCGCTTGTCGGAAGTGGAAACACCATATATTTT.

The V call is TRBV4-3, the J call TRBJ2-5; a possible D gene is TRBD2 (7 bases). The CDR3 has 15 amino acids. V lost 1 base and J lost 4, with 13 bases in between. Germline values: CDR1 LGHNA, CDR2 YSLEER. The CDR3 coding sequence is TGCGCCAGCAGCCAAGCCGGAGGGGGGGCAGAGACCCAGTACTTC. Protein sequence: CASSQAGGGAETQYF.

This sequence joins TRBV4-3 and TRBJ2-1; 8 bases fit TRBD1. This CDR3 has 16 residues. Germline CDR1 and CDR2: LGHNA and YSLEER. The trim removed 0 bases at V and 4 bases at J, leaving 5 bases unmatched. CDR3 sequence: CASSQDTGGRYNEQFF. The CDR3 DNA is TGCGCCAGCAGCCAAGATACAGGGGGAAGGTACAATGAGCAGTTCTTC.

The J gene is TRBJ2-5, the V gene TRBV7-2; D is unclear. This CDR3 is built from 14 residues. Germline V gene data show CDR1 as SGHTA and CDR2 as FQGNSA. V lost 4 bases and J lost 5, with 14 bases in between. CDR3 sequence (DNA): TGTGCCAGCAGCTCCTCGGGCCCTGGGGAGACCCAGTACTTC. This translates into CASSSSGPGETQYF.

The genes are TRBV10-3 and TRBJ1-4; D not certain. The V end was cut by 8 bases, the J end by 5 bases, with 15 bases between. CDR1 is ENHRY and CDR2 is SYGVKD in the germline V gene. There are 14 residues in the CDR3. The CDR3 nucleotides read TGTGCCATCTCCTTGGAAGGGCCGAATGAAAAACTGTTTTTT. Protein product: CAISLEGPNEKLFF.

J is TRBJ2-1 and V is TRBV7-9, with TRBD1 matching 8 bases. With 8 bases clipped from V and 6 bases from J, the junction kept 24 bases outside the gene matches. The length of the CDR3 is 19 residues. Germline CDR1 and CDR2: SEHNR and FQNEAQ (reference sequence). The CDR3 region is CASGANPGYGTGEFNEQFF. CDR3 nucleotides: TGTGCCAGCGGCGCAAATCCGGGCTACGGGACAGGCGAATTCAATGAGCAGTTCTTC.

The chain couples TRBV7-3 to TRBJ2-2; a weak D match, TRBD2 (6 bases). The germline gives CDR1 SGHTA, CDR2 FQGTGA. CDR3 size: 15 residues. Trimming pared 2 bases from V and 4 bases from J, leaving 11 bases between. The CDR3 loop reads CASSLSVGGTGELFF. CDR3 coding DNA: TGTGCCAGCAGCTTATCGGTGGGAGGCACCGGGGAGCTGTTTTTT.

The chain links TRBV7-7 to TRBJ2-3, with D hard to call. The CDR3 loop spans 14 amino acids. Per the germline V gene, CDR1 is SSHAT and CDR2 is FNYEAQ (reference sequence). Trimming pared 5 bases from V and 2 bases from J, leaving 11 bases between. CDR3 DNA: TGTGCCAGCAGCCCCGCTGGCGCCACAGATACGCAGTATTTT. This translates into CASSPAGATDTQYF.

The V call is TRBV5-6, the J call TRBJ2-5; D call uncertain. Trimming pared 0 bases from V and 3 bases from J, leaving 6 bases between. Germline V gene data show CDR1 as SGHDT and CDR2 as YYEEEE. This CDR3 comprises 13 residues. The CDR3 DNA is TGTGCCAGCAGCTTGGCTGTCAAAGAGACCCAGTACTTC. This translates into CASSLAVKETQYF.

The CDR3 region is CASSIGLPNTEAFF. In nucleotides, the CDR3 is TGTGCCAGTAGTATCGGACTCCCGAACACTGAAGCTTTCTTT. The chain links TRBV19 to TRBJ1-1; no clear D. Germline-derived CDR1 and CDR2 are LNHDA and SQIVND (reference sequence). The ends were cut back, 3 bases at V and 1 base at J, with 9 bases in the middle. This CDR3 spans 14 amino acids.

A remark on this clone: Other DNA sequences of this sample code for an identical CDR3. The V call is TRBV7-9, the J call TRBJ2-7; perhaps D is TRBD1 or TRBD2 (5 bases each). The CDR3 consists of 12 residues. Trimming left V 5 bases short and J 2 bases short, with 7 bases between. The germline V gene encodes CDR1 SEHNR and CDR2 FQNEAQ (reference sequence). CDR3 DNA: TGTGCCAGCAGCGAGGGGCCCTACGAGCAGTACTTC. This encodes CASSEGPYEQYF.

V usage is TRBV7-3 and J usage is TRBJ1-1; a possible D gene is TRBD1 (5 bases). Germline loops: CDR1 SGHTA, CDR2 FQGTGA. The V and J ends lost 5 bases and 4 bases respectively, with 14 bases between them. This CDR3 spans 14 amino acids. DNA for the CDR3: TGTGCCAGCAGCCCCTCCGGGGGATTCACTGAAGCTTTCTTT. Its translation is CASSPSGGFTEAFF.

The chain joins TRBV28 to TRBJ2-6, with a tentative D call TRBD1 (5 bases). The V gene's germline CDR1 is MDHEN and CDR2 SYDVKM. CDR3 length: 16 amino acids. The germline V and J ends were trimmed by 7 bases and 2 bases, with 15 bases remaining between them. This CDR3 is CASKKGLGTGANVLTF. The CDR3 DNA sequence: TGTGCCAGCAAAAAGGGGCTGGGAACTGGGGCCAACGTCCTGACTTTC.

The chain couples TRBV14 to TRBJ2-3, with 11 nucleotides matching TRBD2. This CDR3 contains 16 residues. CDR1 and CDR2 from the germline V gene are SGHDN and FVKESK. Trimming cost V 3 bases and J 5 bases; bases outside gene matches: 7. CDR3 nucleotides: TGTGCCAGCAGCCAGGGACCGGGACTAGCGGAAGATACGCAGTATTTT. It encodes CASSQGPGLAEDTQYF. The full variable domain, rest sourced from reference TRBV14 and TRBJ2-3, is EAGVTQFPSHSVIEKGQTVTLRCDPISGHDNLYWYRRVMGKEIKFLLHFVKESKQDESGMPNNRFLAERTGGTYSTLKVQPAELEDSGVYFCASSQGPGLAEDTQYFGPGTRLTVL.

The J gene is TRBJ1-2, the V gene TRBV18, with TRBD1 matching over 10 bases. The CDR3 runs to 13 residues. V shed 6 bases, J shed 7 bases, and the junction held 5 bases outside the gene matches. CDR1 is KGHSH, CDR2 LQKENI, per germline. CDR3 protein: CASSPDRGLGYTF. Here the CDR3 DNA reads TGTGCCAGCTCCCCCGACAGGGGGCTTGGCTACACCTTC.

CDR3 in DNA: TGTGCCAGCAGTGTAGTGGAGGGGGGCGGGGAGCTGTTTTTT. Translated, it gives CASSVVEGGGELFF. The J gene is TRBJ2-2, the V gene TRBV2; possibly TRBD1 or TRBD2 for D (6 bases each). With 4 bases removed from V and 7 bases from J, the gap between germline ends came to 13 bases. Germline lookup yields CDR1 SNHLY and CDR2 FYNNEI. The CDR3 length is 14 residues.